A selection of T cell receptor beta chains follows, all from one sample in a study of T-cell memory formation after mild COVID-19. TCRdb analysed the 5' RACE reads with MiXCR anew, one entry per CDR3 protein. The sample has 410,000 or so distinct CDR3 sequences; about a quarter are singletons. The specimen sequenced was PBMCs or a T cell subset sorted from them (not recorded which). Source of these receptors: an adult woman who had mild COVID-19 (a few samples of this study predate the infection). Cell type and time point are not known. CDR3s include the opening cysteine and the closing phenylalanine or tryptophan. The order of the fields is clone size, J gene, V gene, D gene, CDR3 DNA, CDR3 protein. A D gene is named only where the DNA matches it firmly. Clone size is stated in some rows and not others, as once, few, many or a class when expanded.

- TRBJ2-2 TRBV10-3 - TGTGCCATCAGTGAGTCGTTGGAGGGAGACTCCACCGGGGAGCTGTTTTTT CAISESLEGDSTGELFF
- TRBJ2-7 TRBV7-9 - TGTGCCAGCAGCTTGGGGACATTGGGCCACGAGCAGTACTTC CASSLGTLGHEQYF
- TRBJ1-4 TRBV18 TRBD1 TGTGCCAGCTCACCCCGGCTGCAGGACAGGGGTAATGAAAAACTGTTTTTT CASSPRLQDRGNEKLFF
- TRBJ1-2 TRBV12-3/TRBV12-4 - TGTGCCAGCAGTTTAGGCCAGGTTGACCTACGGAAAGGCTACACCTTC CASSLGQVDLRKGYTF
few TRBJ2-7 TRBV7-2 TRBD1 TGTGCCAGCAGCCTACAAGGACAGGGGGCAGCAGACGAGCAGTACTTC CASSLQGQGAADEQYF
- TRBJ1-2 TRBV5-1 - TGCGCCAGCAGCTTGTCACGAGACTATGGCTACACCTTC CASSLSRDYGYTF
- TRBJ2-3 TRBV2 TRBD2 TGTGCCAGCAGTAGGCCTAGCGGGGGGAGAGATACGCAGTATTTT CASSRPSGGRDTQYF
few TRBJ2-5 TRBV7-8 TRBD1 TGTGCCAGCAGCGGGACAGGGGGAATGGAGACCCAGTACTTC CASSGTGGMETQYF
few TRBJ2-5 TRBV2 TRBD2 TGTGCCAGCAGTTGGACTAGCGGGGGGGGAGAGACCCAGTACTTC CASSWTSGGGETQYF
- TRBJ2-2 TRBV7-8 TRBD1 TGTGCCAGCAGCGTGGACAGGTCCTCCGGGGAGCTGTTTTTT CASSVDRSSGELFF
- TRBJ2-5 TRBV5-4 - TGTGCCAGCAGCGATGCTCGGGTCTCAAAAGAGACCCAGTACTTC CASSDARVSKETQYF
- TRBJ1-2 TRBV7-2 - TGTGCCAGCAGCATTTCCACGAGACAGGCCCCCCGTGATGGCTACACCTTC CASSISTRQAPRDGYTF
many TRBJ1-2 TRBV5-1 - TGCGCCAGCAGCCCCAGATCGGGGGGCTACTATGGCTACACCTTC CASSPRSGGYYGYTF
- TRBJ2-2 TRBV11-3 - TGTGCCAGCAGCCAGGGAGTTGGGGCGAACACCGGGGAGCTGTTTTTT CASSQGVGANTGELFF
- TRBJ2-7 TRBV24-1 TRBD1 TGTGCCACCAGTGACCCACAGGGGAACGAGCAGTACTTC CATSDPQGNEQYF
- TRBJ2-5 TRBV2 TRBD2 TGTGCCAGCAGTGAAGCCACGACGGGAGGCGAGACCCAGTACTTC CASSEATTGGETQYF
- TRBJ2-2 TRBV7-9 - TGTGCCAGCAGCTTAGGGGACACATCGAACACCGCTGAGCTGTTTTTT CASSLGDTSNTAELFF
- TRBJ1-1 TRBV4-3 - TGCGCCAGCAGCCAAGCGGGAGATTTGAACACTGAAGCTTTCTTT CASSQAGDLNTEAFF
many TRBJ1-2 TRBV20-1 - TGCAGTGCTCTGGACGGGTGGGACTATGGCTACACCTTC CSALDGWDYGYTF
- TRBJ2-7 TRBV6-2/TRBV6-3 - TGTGCCAGCAGTTACTCCCTAGAGACCTACGAGCAGTACTTC CASSYSLETYEQYF
few TRBJ2-2 TRBV12-3/TRBV12-4 TRBD2 TGTGCCAGCAGTTTAACGAGGCTTAGCGGGGGCTACACCGGGGAGCTGTTTTTT CASSLTRLSGGYTGELFF
few TRBJ2-2 TRBV7-9 TRBD1 TGTGCCAGCAGCCCTATGGGACAGGGAGGCCCGACTGGCACCGGGGAGCTGTTTTTT CASSPMGQGGPTGTGELFF
- TRBJ1-1 TRBV3-1 TRBD1 TGTGCCAGCAGCCAGCCGGGACAGATGAACACTGAAGCTTTCTTT CASSQPGQMNTEAFF
few TRBJ2-1 TRBV5-1 - TGCGCCAGCAGCTTGTACAGAACTTACAATGAGCAGTTCTTC CASSLYRTYNEQFF
few TRBJ1-4 TRBV5-4 TRBD1 TGTGCCAGCAGCTTTGACAGGGGCCCCAAGGAAAAACTGTTTTTT CASSFDRGPKEKLFF
few TRBJ1-1 TRBV6-5 - TGTGCCAGCAGTCAGAGTGAGGATGAAGCTTTCTTT CASSQSEDEAFF
many TRBJ1-6 TRBV19 TRBD1 TGTGCCAGTACTTTGGGACAGGGTGGTTCACCCCTCCACTTT CASTLGQGGSPLHF
- TRBJ1-1 TRBV5-1 - TGCGCCAGCAGCTCCCGGCTGGCTACTGAAGCTTTCTTT CASSSRLATEAFF
- TRBJ2-5 TRBV3-1 - TGTGCCAGCAAGGGACCCCGGTACCAAGAGACCCAGTACTTC CASKGPRYQETQYF
- TRBJ2-7 TRBV9 - TGTGCCAGCAGCGTGCAGGGCGTGGGTTACGAGCAGTACTTC CASSVQGVGYEQYF
- TRBJ1-1 TRBV6-6 - TGTGCCCATTCTATAGGACAGATGAACACTGAAGCTTTCTTT CAHSIGQMNTEAFF
few TRBJ1-5 TRBV20-1 - TGCAGTGCTAGGTTGGGACACAGCAATCAGCCCCAGCATTTT CSARLGHSNQPQHF
- TRBJ1-5 TRBV24-1 - TGTGCCACCAGTGATTTGAAAGATCGGGCCCAGCATTTT CATSDLKDRAQHF
- TRBJ2-1 TRBV7-2 - TGTGCCAGCAGCCCTCCCATGGGGAGGAATGAGCAGTTCTTC CASSPPMGRNEQFF